The 14 T cell receptor beta chains given below trace back to one sample, sequenced in a study of blood T cell repertoires in COVID-19. Clones were read by immunoSEQ multiplex PCR, and TCRdb kept only the in-frame ones, dropping some. The data show tens of thousands of clones, around 92% seen once. The material sequenced was peripheral blood. The receptors derive from a man aged 60 to 75 with acute or convalescent COVID-19.

J is TRBJ2-3 and V is TRBV7-2, with TRBD2 identical over 12 bases. The CDR3 spans 18 residues. With 2 bases clipped from V and 2 bases from J, the junction kept 8 bases outside the gene matches. Germline loops: CDR1 SGHTA, CDR2 FQGNSA. DNA for the CDR3: TGTGCCAGCAGCTTAAACCGGCTAGCGGGAGGGAACACAGATACGCAGTATTTT. Its protein product is CASSLNRLAGGNTDTQYF. Complete variable domain (other parts from reference TRBV7-2 and TRBJ2-3): GAGVSQSPSNKVTEKGKDVELRCDPISGHTALYWYRQSLGQGLEFLIYFQGNSAPDKSGLPSDRFSAERTGGSVSTLTIQRTQQEDSAVYLCASSLNRLAGGNTDTQYFGPGTRLTVL.

This sequence joins TRBV7-2 and TRBJ1-5, with a possible D match to TRBD1 (5 bases). Deletions cut 3 bases from V and 0 bases from J, with 9 bases between. The CDR3 runs 15 residues. CDR1 SGHTA and CDR2 FQGNSA come from the germline V gene. CDR3 coding DNA: TGTGCCAGCAGCTTGACAGTAAATAGCAATCAGCCCCAGCATTTT. This sequence encodes CASSLTVNSNQPQHF.

The rearrangement uses TRBV18 and TRBJ2-3; 11 bases are shared with TRBD2. CDR1 is KGHSH, CDR2 LQKENI, per germline. The CDR3 runs to 15 residues. Trimming removed 6 bases from V and 3 bases from J; junction bases left unmatched: 5. Here the CDR3 reads CASSPLAGGTDTQYF. CDR3 in DNA: TGTGCCAGCTCTCCCTTAGCGGGAGGGACAGATACGCAGTATTTT.

The J gene is TRBJ2-7, the V gene TRBV2; D gene ambiguous. The germline V and J ends were trimmed by 5 bases and 3 bases, with 5 bases remaining between them. CDR1 is SNHLY and CDR2 is FYNNEI in the germline V gene. The CDR3 is 11 residues long. CDR3 in amino acids: CASSTYYEQYF. Here the CDR3 DNA reads TGTGCCAGCAGTACATACTACGAGCAGTACTTC.

The J gene is TRBJ1-6, the V gene TRBV7-2, with 12 bases aligning to TRBD1. Germline CDR1 is SGHTA and CDR2 is FQGNSA. V dropped 0 bases and J dropped 2; count of bases not matched to a gene: 8. The CDR3 has 20 amino acids. The CDR3 nucleotides are TGTGCCAGCAGCTTAGCCTCGGGACAGGGGGCGATTACCTATAATTCACCCCTCCACTTT. It codes for CASSLASGQGAITYNSPLHF. Drawing the rest from reference TRBV7-2 and TRBJ1-6, the complete variable domain is GAGVSQSPSNKVTEKGKDVELRCDPISGHTALYWYRQSLGQGLEFLIYFQGNSAPDKSGLPSDRFSAERTGGSVSTLTIQRTQQEDSAVYLCASSLASGQGAITYNSPLHFGNGTRLTVT.

V and J are TRBV15 and TRBJ1-2; D remains unclear. The germline V and J ends were trimmed by 1 base and 4 bases, with 13 bases remaining between them. CDR1 is LNHNV, CDR2 YYDKDF, per germline (reference sequence). The CDR3 is 15 amino acids. CDR3 loop: CATSRVFTQAYGYTF. In nucleotides, the CDR3 is TGTGCCACCAGCAGAGTCTTTACCCAGGCCTATGGCTACACCTTC.

The rearrangement uses TRBV5-1 and TRBJ1-5; 8 bases match TRBD1. The CDR3 length is 14 residues. Germline V gene lookup returns CDR1 SGHRS and CDR2 YFSETQ. J lost 5 bases, V lost 4 bases, and 5 bases had no gene match. The CDR3 here is CASSPGQGHQPQHF. The DNA for the CDR3 is TGCGCCAGCAGCCCCGGACAGGGCCATCAGCCCCAGCATTTT.

The chain combines TRBV24-1 with TRBJ2-3; 9 positions agree with TRBD1. Germline loops: CDR1 KGHDR, CDR2 SFDVKD. The CDR3 is made up of 17 amino acids. The V segment lost 3 bases and the J segment 5 bases; nucleotides outside the gene matches: 11. The CDR3 region is CATSDGRGQGTGDTQYF. CDR3 nucleotide sequence: TGTGCCACCAGTGATGGCAGGGGACAGGGAACCGGAGATACGCAGTATTTT.

The chain couples TRBV5-1 to TRBJ2-7, with D tentatively TRBD2 (5 bases). CDR1 is SGHRS, CDR2 YFSETQ, per germline. Trimming took off 0 bases at V and 3 bases at J, with 22 bases between the two ends. The CDR3 runs 18 residues. The CDR3 sequence is CASSLAPASLGSVYEQYF. The CDR3 DNA sequence: TGCGCCAGCAGCTTGGCCCCGGCTAGCCTAGGTTCGGTCTACGAGCAGTACTTC.

The chain uses TRBV7-2 and TRBJ1-4, with D unclear. This CDR3 is 15 amino acids long. Germline assignment: CDR1 SGHTA and CDR2 FQGNSA. V lost 6 bases to trimming and J lost 0 bases, with 11 bases between them. This chain's CDR3 is CASRRTEATNEKLFF. CDR3 in DNA: TGTGCCAGCAGGCGAACGGAGGCAACTAATGAAAAACTGTTTTTT. Based on the CDR3 plus reference TRBV7-2 and TRBJ1-4, the full variable domain is GAGVSQSPSNKVTEKGKDVELRCDPISGHTALYWYRQSLGQGLEFLIYFQGNSAPDKSGLPSDRFSAERTGGSVSTLTIQRTQQEDSAVYLCASRRTEATNEKLFFGSGTQLSVL.

V is TRBV7-9 and J is TRBJ1-4; 7 nucleotides align to TRBD1. The CDR3 is made up of 16 amino acids. The germline gives CDR1 SEHNR, CDR2 FQNEAQ (reference sequence). V gave up 7 bases and J gave up 0 bases; unmatched junction bases: 8. The CDR3 protein is CASTPGQPTTNEKLFF. The CDR3 DNA reads as TGTGCCAGCACCCCGGGACAGCCCACAACTAATGAAAAACTGTTTTTT.

The V gene is TRBV19, the J gene TRBJ1-1; 10 bases agree with TRBD1. The CDR3 loop spans 15 amino acids. With V trimmed by 3 bases and J by 5 bases, 6 bases remained unmatched. Germline loops: CDR1 LNHDA, CDR2 SQIVND (reference sequence). CDR3 region: CASSIRTGGPTEAFF. DNA for the CDR3: TGTGCCAGTAGTATCCGGACAGGGGGGCCGACTGAAGCTTTCTTT.

CDR3 protein: CASSPPGQGARGTEAFF. CDR3 nucleotide sequence: TGTGCCAGCAGCCCGCCGGGACAGGGGGCTAGAGGGACTGAAGCTTTCTTT. The J gene is TRBJ1-1, the V gene TRBV3-1 (or the pseudogene TRBV3-2); 12 nucleotides agree with TRBD1. V lost 4 bases, J lost 5 bases, and 11 bases stayed unmatched. Germline V CDR1 and CDR2: LGHDT, YNNKEL (reference sequence). There are 17 residues in the CDR3.

V usage is TRBV2 and J usage is TRBJ1-5; a possible D gene is TRBD1 (6 bases). The CDR3 contains 14 residues. Looked up from germline, CDR1 is SNHLY and CDR2 is FYNNEI. V lost 6 bases to trimming and J lost 5 bases, with 14 bases between them. The CDR3 DNA follows: TGTGCCAGCAGCCCCTGGACAGAATATCAGCCCCAGCATTTT. Translating gives CASSPWTEYQPQHF.